The text below deals with one TCR beta chain. Documented time point: pretreatment peripheral blood. V lost 0 bases, J lost 0 bases, and 11 bases lay in between. Germline V gene lookup returns CDR1 SGHRS and CDR2 YFSETQ. This CDR3 spans 16 amino acids. TCRdb's copy holds only in-frame clones and misses some; the assay was immunoSEQ multiplex PCR. The sample includes fewer than 60,000 clones, more than 80% of them seen just once. This specimen belongs to a study of PD-L1 blockade in urothelial cancer. This rearrangement joins TRBV5-1 to TRBJ2-3; tentative D call: TRBD2 (5 bases). This TCR came from a man in his forties or fifties with urothelial cancer. The sample in question was PBMCs, obtained around atezolizumab (anti-PD-L1) treatment. The chain's CDR3 is CASSLEPGFSTDTQYF. CDR3 in DNA: TGCGCCAGCAGCTTGGAACCGGGGTTTAGCACAGATACGCAGTATTTT. The complete variable domain, with remaining parts taken from reference TRBV5-1 and TRBJ2-3, reads KAGVTQTPRYLIKTRGQQVTLSCSPISGHRSVSWYQQTPGQGLQFLFEYFSETQRNKGNFPGRFSGRQFSNSRSEMNVSTLELGDSALYLCASSLEPGFSTDTQYFGPGTRLTVL.